This TCR beta chain came from a study of identical twins. This clonotype occurred many times. A single record per CDR3 protein comes from TCRdb applying MiXCR to the 5' RACE reads. Of 700,000 to 950,000 distinct CDR3 sequences in the sample, roughly 12% were seen once. The germline V and J ends were trimmed by 0 bases and 10 bases, with 21 bases remaining between them. This CDR3 region has 16 residues. CDR1 is LGHDT and CDR2 is YNNKEL in the germline V gene (reference sequence). This sample also belongs to another study, concerning yellow fever vaccine responses in identical twins.

The sample comprised PBMCs. The chain carries TRBV3-1 and TRBJ2-5, with TRBD2 as a possible D gene (5 bases). This sequence was found in a woman in her late teens or twenties in good health. The CDR3 spells CASSQEAEDLVRGQYF. The CDR3 nucleotides read TGTGCCAGCAGCCAAGAAGCGGAGGATTTGGTCCGGGGCCAGTACTTC.